The clone carrying this T cell receptor (beta chain) was counted once. The CDR3 spans 14 residues. The J segment lost 5 bases and the V segment lost 2 bases, leaving 1 base of the junction unmatched. CDR1 is KGHSH, CDR2 LQKENI, per germline. This sample stems from a study of blood T cell repertoires in COVID-19. Across the whole study: The origin of the acute and convalescent COVID-19 samples was the United States, Italy and Spain.

Cohorts were assigned according to the clinical history that participants reported. Libraries were prepared by immunoSEQ multiplex PCR; TCRdb keeps only in-frame clonotypes and omits some of them. Among some 350,000 clones listed, about 90% were seen once. The gene calls are TRBV18 and TRBJ2-3; 10 bases fit TRBD2. Material: PBMCs or T cells enriched from blood (not recorded which). The receptor was derived from a woman aged 25 to 39 who had recovered from COVID-19. The CDR3 nucleotides are TGTGCCAGCTCACCAAGCGGGGGGGTAGATACGCAGTATTTT. This codes for CASSPSGGVDTQYF.